This T cell receptor (beta chain) was identified in a study of technical replicates of blood from a few donors. Germline V CDR1 and CDR2: LNHNV, YYDKDF (reference sequence). This CDR3 is built from 14 residues. V lost 1 base and J lost 7; bases outside the gene matches: 4. Sequencing was performed with immunoSEQ multiplex PCR; in TCRdb, only in-frame clones are kept and a portion is missing. The repertoire holds 73,000 or so clones, with about 91% as singletons. The origin of this receptor is a human donor in good health. The material sequenced was T cells isolated from PBMCs. The chain is built from TRBV15 and TRBJ2-1, with TRBD2 identical over 7 bases. CDR3 in amino acids: CATSRVGGGNEQFF. DNA for the CDR3: TGTGCCACCAGCAGAGTTGGGGGGGGGAATGAGCAGTTCTTC.